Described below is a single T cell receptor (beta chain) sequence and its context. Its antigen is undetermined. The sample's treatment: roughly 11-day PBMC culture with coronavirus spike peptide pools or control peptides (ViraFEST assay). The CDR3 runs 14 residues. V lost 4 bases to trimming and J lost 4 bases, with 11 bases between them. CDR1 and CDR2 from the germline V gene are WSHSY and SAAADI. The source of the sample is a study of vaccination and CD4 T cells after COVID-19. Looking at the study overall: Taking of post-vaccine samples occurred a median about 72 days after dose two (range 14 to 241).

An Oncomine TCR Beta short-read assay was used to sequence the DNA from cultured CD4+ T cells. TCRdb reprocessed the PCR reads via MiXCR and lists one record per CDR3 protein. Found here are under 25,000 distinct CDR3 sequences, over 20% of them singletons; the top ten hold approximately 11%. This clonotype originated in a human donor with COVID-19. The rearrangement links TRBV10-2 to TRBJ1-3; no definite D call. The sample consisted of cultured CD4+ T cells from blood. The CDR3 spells CASSADITGNTIYF. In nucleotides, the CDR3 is TGCGCCAGCAGTGCAGACATAACGGGAAACACCATATATTTT.